This TCR beta chain was sequenced for a study of T-cell reconstitution after alpha-beta-depleted transplantation in children. Study findings and constraints: Some patients' high day-60 TCRbeta diversity was attributed to recipient cells surviving conditioning.

The length of the CDR3 is 14 residues. V shed 5 bases and J shed 0 bases, with 14 bases lying between them. CDR1 and CDR2 from the germline V gene are DFQATT and SNEGSKA (reference sequence). The TCRbeta library incorporated unique molecular identifiers. TCRdb reprocessed the PCR reads with MiXCR, giving one entry per CDR3 protein. In the table there are under 850,000 distinct CDR3 sequences, about an eighth of which are singletons. As concerns this clonotype: What it binds is unknown.

This sequence was found in a girl between 2 and 10 years old with congenital amegakaryocytic thrombocytopenia, due to receive a stem cell transplant. The input for sequencing was PBMCs, taken before TCRalphabeta/CD19-depleted stem cell transplant. The chain couples TRBV20-1 to TRBJ2-7; a weak D match, TRBD1 (6 bases). The CDR3 DNA is TGCAGTGCTCGGGACACCCTGAGCTCCTACGAGCAGTACTTC. It encodes CSARDTLSSYEQYF.